These 21 T cell receptor beta chains share one sample of origin, sequenced in a study of blood T cell repertoires in COVID-19. This table comes from immunoSEQ multiplex PCR, and its TCRdb copy is limited to in-frame clones, with some not included. Here the sample spans 70,000 or so clones, roughly 80% being singletons. The sequenced sample was peripheral blood. Every receptor here comes from a man aged 60 to 69 with acute or convalescent COVID-19.

J is TRBJ1-2 and V is TRBV16; perhaps TRBD1 as D (6 bases). Trimming took off 2 bases at V and 5 bases at J, with 9 bases between the two ends. The CDR3 extends over 13 amino acids. Per germline, CDR1 KGHSY and CDR2 FQNENV. The CDR3 reads CASSQDRIYGYTF. The CDR3 DNA reads TGTGCCAGCAGCCAAGACAGGATTTATGGCTACACCTTC.

The chain couples TRBV6-9 to TRBJ1-1; D may be TRBD1 (5 bases). The CDR3 sequence is 16 residues long. Germline CDR1 MNHGY, CDR2 SVAAGI. V was shortened by 2 bases and J by 0 bases, with 13 bases between the two germline ends. CDR3 DNA sequence: TGTGCCAGCAGTTATATCCATCGGACATTGAACACTGAAGCTTTCTTT. Its protein is CASSYIHRTLNTEAFF.

A few counts support this clone. The chain combines TRBV6-1 with TRBJ2-5; maybe TRBD1 (6 bases). Between the trimmed V and J ends, which lost 1 base and 0 bases, there was a span of 9 bases. Per germline, CDR1 MNHNS and CDR2 SASEGT. The CDR3 is made up of 15 amino acids. The CDR3 bases are TGTGCCAGCAGTGAAGGATGGACAGACCAAGAGACCCAGTACTTC. Translating gives CASSEGWTDQETQYF.

This chain uses TRBV7-2 with TRBJ1-5, with 7 bases lining up with TRBD1. The V gene end was trimmed by 9 bases and the J gene end by 1 base; junction bases not matched to a gene: 6. The CDR3 contains 14 residues. Per the germline V gene, CDR1 is SGHTA and CDR2 is FQGNSA. In nucleotides, the CDR3 is TGTGCCAGTACACAACAGGGGAGCAATCAGCCCCAGCATTTT. Translated: CASTQQGSNQPQHF.

This clone was recorded once. The rearrangement links TRBV6-1 to TRBJ1-5; 10 positions match TRBD1. The CDR3 spans 17 residues. Germline V CDR1 and CDR2: MNHNS, SASEGT. V lost 1 base to trimming and J lost 2 bases; unmatched junction nucleotides: 5. The DNA for the CDR3 is TGTGCCAGCAGTGAAGTGGGGACAGGGGTAGGCAATCAGCCCCAGCATTTT. This codes for CASSEVGTGVGNQPQHF.

The chain links TRBV27 to TRBJ1-5; D might be TRBD1 (6 bases). CDR1 is MNHEY, CDR2 SMNVEV, per germline (reference sequence). V was shortened by 3 bases and J by 1 base, with 7 bases between the two germline ends. CDR3 length: 14 amino acids. The CDR3 spells CASSFQGSNQPQHF. In DNA form, the CDR3 reads TGTGCCAGCAGTTTTCAGGGGAGCAATCAGCCCCAGCATTTT.

The V and J genes are TRBV6-5 and TRBJ1-5; TRBD1 aligns across 7 bases. CDR1 MNHEY and CDR2 SVGAGI come from the germline V gene. Trimming took 5 bases from V and 0 from J; bases not matched to a gene: 4. CDR3 length: 15 amino acids. The CDR3 nucleotides read TGTGCCAGCAGTAGACAGGGAACTAGCAATCAGCCCCAGCATTTT. Residues: CASSRQGTSNQPQHF.

This sequence joins TRBV3-1 (or the pseudogene TRBV3-2) and TRBJ1-5; no definite D call. This CDR3 has 13 amino acids. The germline CDR1 and CDR2 sequences are LGHDT and YNNKEL (reference sequence). The V end was cut by 6 bases, the J end by 2 bases, with 8 bases between. The CDR3 coding sequence is TGTGCCAGCAGTGAGAACGGCAATCAGCCCCAGCATTTT. Residues: CASSENGNQPQHF.

The V call is TRBV19, the J call TRBJ2-5; possibly TRBD2 for D (5 bases). V lost 5 bases, J lost 5 bases, and 12 bases lay in between. This CDR3 region has 13 residues. The germline V gene encodes CDR1 LNHDA and CDR2 SQIVND (reference sequence). CDR3 region: CASSPRTVETQYF. The CDR3 DNA reads as TGTGCCAGTAGTCCGCGGACTGTGGAGACCCAGTACTTC.

The V and J genes are TRBV3-1 (or the pseudogene TRBV3-2) and TRBJ1-6, with TRBD1 as a possible D gene (5 bases). Trimming removed 4 bases from V and 19 bases from J, with 20 bases in between. Per germline, CDR1 LGHDT and CDR2 YNNKEL (reference sequence). The CDR3 runs to 13 residues. The CDR3 sequence is CASSPIGGVRAHF. The CDR3 nucleotides read TGTGCCAGCAGCCCAATCGGAGGGGTGAGGGCTCACTTT.

This clone was observed a handful of times. The chain is built from TRBV11-2 and TRBJ1-2; TRBD1 agrees at 7 bases. The length of the CDR3 is 14 residues. Germline trimming cut 0 bases from V and 7 bases from J; bases unmatched to any gene: 5. CDR1 and CDR2 (germline): SGHAT, FQNNGV. CDR3 residues: CASSLERGLGGYTF. For the CDR3, the DNA is TGTGCCAGCAGCTTAGAAAGGGGGCTCGGTGGCTACACCTTC. The full variable domain, its missing parts supplied by reference TRBV11-2 and TRBJ1-2, is EAGVAQSPRYKIIEKRQSVAFWCNPISGHATLYWYQQILGQGPKLLIQFQNNGVVDDSQLPKDRFSAERLKGVDSTLKIQPAKLEDSAVYLCASSLERGLGGYTFGSGTRLTVV.

The chain links TRBV5-1 to TRBJ1-2, with TRBD1 identical over 7 bases. The germline V gene has CDR1 SGHRS and CDR2 YFSETQ. The CDR3 runs to 13 residues. Trimming at V came to 6 bases and at J to 4 bases, leaving 6 bases not matched to a gene. As DNA, the CDR3 is TGCGCCAGCAAGAAGGGACAGACCTATGGCTACACCTTC. It encodes CASKKGQTYGYTF.

The chain recombines TRBV11-2 with TRBJ2-1; TRBD1 matches at 7 bases. Germline CDR1 SGHAT, CDR2 FQNNGV. V lost 1 base, J lost 6 bases, and 6 bases stayed unmatched. This CDR3 is built from 15 residues. The CDR3 sequence: CASSLAGGFLNEQFF. For the CDR3, the DNA is TGTGCCAGCAGCTTAGCAGGGGGATTCCTCAATGAGCAGTTCTTC.

This clone has a single count. The V call is TRBV27, the J call TRBJ2-1, with 10 bases identical to TRBD2. The CDR3 runs to 17 residues. Germline CDR1 is MNHEY and CDR2 is SMNVEV (reference sequence). V gave up 5 bases and J gave up 7 bases; unmatched junction bases: 14. The CDR3: CASSPPARLAGENEQFF. CDR3 nucleotide sequence: TGTGCCAGCAGTCCCCCCGCCCGACTAGCGGGCGAAAATGAGCAGTTCTTC.

The genes are TRBV19 and TRBJ2-3, with 8 bases that match TRBD1. The CDR3 sequence is 14 residues long. The V and J ends lost 3 bases and 3 bases, in that order; junction bases with no gene match: 2. CDR1 and CDR2 from the germline V gene are LNHDA and SQIVND (reference sequence). For the CDR3, the DNA is TGTGCCAGTAGTATCAGGACAGGGACAGATACGCAGTATTTT. This sequence encodes CASSIRTGTDTQYF.

The chain recombines TRBV27 with TRBJ2-1, with D perhaps TRBD1 (5 bases). This CDR3 has 14 amino acids. Germline values: CDR1 MNHEY, CDR2 SMNVEV (reference sequence). V lost 5 bases, J lost 2 bases, and 10 bases lay in between. This chain's CDR3 is CASSNDSPYNEQFF. For the CDR3, the DNA is TGTGCCAGCAGTAACGACAGCCCCTACAATGAGCAGTTCTTC.

This clone has only a few counts. The rearrangement joins TRBV5-1 to TRBJ1-4; D is perhaps TRBD1 (6 bases). Looked up from germline, CDR1 is SGHRS and CDR2 is YFSETQ. This CDR3 spans 14 amino acids. V dropped 5 bases and J dropped 4 bases, with 12 bases sitting between them. CDR3 in amino acids: CASRLTGSNEKLFF. CDR3 coding DNA: TGCGCCAGCAGGCTTACAGGGAGTAATGAAAAACTGTTTTTT.

The chain joins TRBV5-1 to TRBJ2-1; 9 nucleotides line up with TRBD1. CDR1 is SGHRS and CDR2 is YFSETQ in the germline V gene. The trim removed 3 bases at V and 6 bases at J, leaving 7 bases unmatched. CDR3 length equals 15 residues. The CDR3 DNA follows: TGCGCCAGCAGCTCGGGACAGGGTACGGGCAATGAGCAGTTCTTC. Protein sequence: CASSSGQGTGNEQFF.

V is TRBV5-1 and J is TRBJ1-1; 8 nucleotides line up with TRBD1. The germline V gene encodes CDR1 SGHRS and CDR2 YFSETQ. The CDR3 is made up of 13 amino acids. Germline trimming cut 4 bases from V and 11 bases from J; bases unmatched to any gene: 10. Here the CDR3 reads CASSPGQEGAAFF. The CDR3 coding sequence is TGCGCCAGCAGCCCGGGACAGGAAGGGGCTGCTTTCTTT.

The chain has TRBV6-5 and TRBJ1-2; TRBD1 matches 10 bases. Unmatched junction bases numbered 5, after V lost 0 bases and J lost 7 bases. The CDR3 consists of 15 residues. Germline-derived CDR1 and CDR2 are MNHEY and SVGAGI. The CDR3 sequence: CASSYSGQGRSGYTF. In DNA form, the CDR3 reads TGTGCCAGCAGTTACTCGGGACAGGGGAGAAGTGGCTACACCTTC.

The chain couples TRBV10-3 to TRBJ2-5; 8 bases agree with TRBD2. Germline CDR1 is ENHRY and CDR2 is SYGVKD. V lost 3 bases and J lost 2; bases outside the gene matches: 5. The CDR3 sequence is 15 residues long. This CDR3 reads CAISESGGAQETQYF. CDR3 DNA sequence: TGTGCCATCAGTGAAAGCGGGGGAGCGCAAGAGACCCAGTACTTC.